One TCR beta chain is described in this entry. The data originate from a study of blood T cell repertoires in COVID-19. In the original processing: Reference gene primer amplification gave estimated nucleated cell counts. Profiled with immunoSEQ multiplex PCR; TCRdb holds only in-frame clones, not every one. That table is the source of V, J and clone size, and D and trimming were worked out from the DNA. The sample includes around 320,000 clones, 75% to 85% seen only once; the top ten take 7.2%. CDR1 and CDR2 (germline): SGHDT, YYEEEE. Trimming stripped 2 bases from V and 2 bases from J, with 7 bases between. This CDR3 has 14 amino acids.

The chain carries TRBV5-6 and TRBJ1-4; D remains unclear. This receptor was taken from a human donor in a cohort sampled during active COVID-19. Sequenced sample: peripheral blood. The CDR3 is CASSFWRTNEKLFF. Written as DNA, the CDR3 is TGTGCCAGCAGCTTCTGGCGGACTAATGAAAAACTGTTTTTT. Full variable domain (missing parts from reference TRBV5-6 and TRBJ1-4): DAGVTQSPTHLIKTRGQQVTLRCSPKSGHDTVSWYQQALGQGPQFIFQYYEEEERQRGNFPDRFSGHQFPNYSSELNVNALLLGDSALYLCASSFWRTNEKLFFGSGTQLSVL.